These 14 T cell receptor beta chains were sequenced from one sample in a study of OX40 agonist ivuxolimab in advanced cancers. Assay used: immunoSEQ multiplex PCR; TCRdb lists only in-frame clones, some missing. The data contain 60,000 to 70,000 clones, roughly 90% of them singletons. The source was CD4+ or CD8+ T cells sorted from blood, collected in a trial of the OX40 agonist ivuxolimab. These receptors originate from an adult with an advanced solid tumor such as melanoma, head and neck, liver or kidney cancer.

V and J are TRBV2 and TRBJ1-1, with unresolved D. Germline CDR1 is SNHLY and CDR2 is FYNNEI. Between the trimmed V and J ends, which lost 4 bases and 1 base, there was a span of 13 bases. The CDR3 totals 15 residues. The CDR3, as DNA: TGTGCCAGCAGTGTGGAGGCTAGGCAGAACACTGAAGCTTTCTTT. This translates into CASSVEARQNTEAFF.

This chain connects TRBV15 to TRBJ1-6, with unresolved D. The CDR3 is 16 residues long. The V gene lost 1 base and the J gene lost 0 bases, with 7 bases spanning the gap. Germline V gives CDR1 LNHNV, CDR2 YYDKDF (reference sequence). CDR3 in amino acids: CATSRASSSYNSPLHF. CDR3 in DNA: TGTGCCACCAGCAGAGCTTCCAGCTCCTATAATTCACCCCTCCACTTT.

The chain recombines TRBV5-1 with TRBJ2-1; 9 nucleotides agree with TRBD2. This CDR3 comprises 19 residues. V trimming: 4 bases; J trimming: 5 bases; junction bases outside the gene matches: 19. Germline loops: CDR1 SGHRS, CDR2 YFSETQ. The DNA of the CDR3 is TGCGCCAGCAGCCTGGGACGAGGCGGGAGGGCCGAACGAGACAATGAGCAGTTCTTC. As protein: CASSLGRGGRAERDNEQFF.

This clone was observed a handful of times. V and J are TRBV19 and TRBJ1-1; unclear D gene. The CDR3 totals 15 residues. The V end was cut by 1 base, the J end by 3 bases, with 12 bases between. CDR1 LNHDA and CDR2 SQIVND come from the germline V gene (reference sequence). The CDR3 DNA follows: TGTGCCAGTAGTATAGGATTCGGGTATTACACTGAAGCTTTCTTT. This sequence encodes CASSIGFGYYTEAFF.

V is TRBV30 and J is TRBJ1-2; D gene uncertain. V gave up 2 bases and J gave up 2 bases, with 12 bases separating them. CDR1 and CDR2 (germline): GTSNPN, SVGIG (reference sequence). The CDR3 covers 14 residues. CDR3 sequence: CAWSYGSSNYGYTF. In DNA form, the CDR3 reads TGTGCCTGGAGTTACGGGTCCTCGAACTATGGCTACACCTTC.

The chain joins TRBV9 to TRBJ1-1; D gene unclear. CDR3 length equals 11 residues. Trimming stripped 7 bases from V and 4 bases from J, with 8 bases between. From germline, CDR1 is SGDLS and CDR2 YYNGEE. The CDR3 here is CASQRGTEAFF. The CDR3 nucleotides read TGTGCCAGCCAGCGGGGCACTGAAGCTTTCTTT.

The rearrangement uses TRBV19 and TRBJ2-1; possibly TRBD2 for D (5 bases). V lost 4 bases and J 0 bases, leaving 13 bases between the germline ends. Germline loops: CDR1 LNHDA, CDR2 SQIVND (reference sequence). This CDR3 spans 16 amino acids. CDR3 coding DNA: TGTGCCAGTAGTAGAATTTTGCTAGCCTCCTACAATGAGCAGTTCTTC. It yields the protein CASSRILLASYNEQFF.

CDR3 in amino acids: CASSEMDSNQPQHF. CDR3 nucleotide sequence: TGTGCCAGCAGTGAGATGGATAGCAATCAGCCCCAGCATTTT. The chain employs TRBV25-1 and TRBJ1-5; the D is unclear. This CDR3 has 14 amino acids. Trimming took 3 bases from V and 0 from J, leaving 6 bases between them. The germline CDR1 and CDR2 sequences are MGHDK and SYGVNS.

The rearrangement uses TRBV6-1 and TRBJ1-5, with D possibly TRBD1 on 5 matching bases. Germline V gene lookup returns CDR1 MNHNS and CDR2 SASEGT. Trimming pared 2 bases from V and 6 bases from J, leaving 14 bases between. This CDR3 contains 15 residues. The CDR3 DNA reads as TGTGCCAGCAGTGAATCAGGGAGGGATCGTCAGCCCCAGCATTTT. It translates to CASSESGRDRQPQHF.

The count of this clone is one. The chain couples TRBV6-5 to TRBJ2-3; no clear D. CDR3 length: 12 residues. V was trimmed by 2 bases and J by 8 bases, leaving 8 bases between them. CDR1 MNHEY and CDR2 SVGAGI come from the germline V gene. In nucleotides, the CDR3 is TGTGCCAGCAGTTACGAAGTTGGTACGCAGTATTTT. Its translation: CASSYEVGTQYF.

This sequence joins TRBV4-3 and TRBJ2-2; no definite D call. The CDR3 totals 13 residues. Trimming left V 0 bases short and J 6 bases short, with 5 bases between. Germline V CDR1 and CDR2: LGHNA, YSLEER. The CDR3: CASSQDIAGELFF. The DNA for the CDR3 is TGCGCCAGCAGCCAAGATATCGCCGGGGAGCTGTTTTTT.

The chain links TRBV7-9 to TRBJ1-2; D call uncertain. V lost 6 bases to trimming and J lost 2 bases, with 7 bases between them. Germline-derived CDR1 and CDR2 are SEHNR and FQNEAQ (reference sequence). This CDR3 region has 12 residues. CDR3: CASSQSNYGYTF. In nucleotides, the CDR3 is TGTGCCAGCAGTCAGAGCAACTATGGCTACACCTTC.

The chain is built from TRBV4-3 and TRBJ2-2; D possibly uses TRBD1 or TRBD2 (6 bases each). Germline CDR1 is LGHNA and CDR2 is YSLEER. This CDR3 comprises 13 residues. V dropped 5 bases and J dropped 7 bases, with 11 bases sitting between them. In nucleotides, the CDR3 is TGCGCCAGCAGCGCCGGGGGCGTCGGGGAGCTGTTTTTT. It encodes CASSAGGVGELFF.

CDR3 residues: CASSPYYTDTQYF. CDR3 coding DNA: TGTGCCAGCAGCCCCTACTACACAGATACGCAGTATTTT. This chain uses TRBV7-2 with TRBJ2-3; D remains ambiguous. The CDR3 spans 13 residues. CDR1 is SGHTA, CDR2 FQGNSA, per germline. V lost 5 bases and J lost 2, with 8 bases in between.